One sample yielded the 13 T cell receptor beta chains listed below, sequenced in a study of chemoradiotherapy in HPV16-positive cancers. Libraries were prepared by immunoSEQ multiplex PCR; TCRdb keeps only in-frame clonotypes and omits some of them. This table has fewer than 4,500 clones, approximately 79% appearing once. Here the sequenced sample was tumor tissue, taken from a patient who underwent chemoradiotherapy. The receptors shown here come from a human donor with HPV-associated anogenital cancer.

The chain employs TRBV5-1 and TRBJ2-1; D remains unclear. Trimming pared 3 bases from V and 6 bases from J, leaving 16 bases between. The CDR3 totals 15 residues. Germline V gene sequence: CDR1 SGHRS, CDR2 YFSETQ. The CDR3 is CASSSPYVAGNEQFF. In DNA form, the CDR3 reads TGCGCCAGCAGCTCCCCCTACGTGGCCGGCAATGAGCAGTTCTTC. The whole variable domain, remainder taken from reference TRBV5-1 and TRBJ2-1, is KAGVTQTPRYLIKTRGQQVTLSCSPISGHRSVSWYQQTPGQGLQFLFEYFSETQRNKGNFPGRFSGRQFSNSRSEMNVSTLELGDSALYLCASSSPYVAGNEQFFGPGTRLTVL.

The rearrangement joins TRBV28 to TRBJ2-1; TRBD2 agrees at 8 bases. Trimming took 5 bases from V and 8 from J; bases not matched to a gene: 8. This CDR3 is 14 amino acids long. Per the germline V gene, CDR1 is MDHEN and CDR2 is SYDVKM. The CDR3 coding sequence is TGTGCCAGCAGTCGGGGCGGGAGGCCCCATGAGCAGTTCTTC. Translating it yields CASSRGGRPHEQFF.

The chain is built from TRBV6-8 and TRBJ1-2; D is possibly TRBD1 (5 bases). Germline CDR1 MNHGY, CDR2 SAAAGT. CDR3 length equals 14 residues. V was clipped by 5 bases and J by 4 bases, with 14 bases between them. CDR3 sequence (DNA): TGTGCCAGCAGTGGGGCCGGGGGTAGCTATGGCTACACCTTC. Translation gives CASSGAGGSYGYTF.

The V gene is TRBV5-6, the J gene TRBJ1-1; 7 nucleotides match TRBD1. V shed 7 bases, J shed 8 bases, and the junction held 14 bases outside the gene matches. This CDR3 comprises 14 residues. Germline V gives CDR1 SGHDT, CDR2 YYEEEE. The CDR3 reads CASQTTSAGGEAFF. CDR3 nucleotide sequence: TGTGCCAGCCAAACCACGTCCGCAGGGGGAGAAGCTTTCTTT.

The chain links TRBV7-9 to TRBJ1-2; D is unclear. Deletions cut 5 bases from V and 4 bases from J, with 20 bases between. This CDR3 spans 16 amino acids. Germline V CDR1 and CDR2: SEHNR, FQNEAQ (reference sequence). The CDR3 sequence: CASSPPSADHLYGYTF. The CDR3 nucleotides are TGTGCCAGCAGCCCACCCTCCGCAGACCACCTCTATGGCTACACCTTC.

This chain connects TRBV5-1 to TRBJ1-5; tentative D call: TRBD1 (6 bases). Per germline, CDR1 SGHRS and CDR2 YFSETQ. CDR3 size: 13 residues. The germline V and J ends were trimmed by 3 bases and 2 bases, with 6 bases remaining between them. The CDR3 sequence is CASSSGGNQPQHF. CDR3 DNA sequence: TGCGCCAGCAGCTCAGGGGGCAATCAGCCCCAGCATTTT.

This sequence joins TRBV27 and TRBJ1-2, with D perhaps matching TRBD1 (6 bases). Germline V gives CDR1 MNHEY, CDR2 SMNVEV (reference sequence). This CDR3 is 15 amino acids long. V was cut by 5 bases and J by 5 bases, with 18 bases left in between. The CDR3 spells CASSPLDERGYGYTF. CDR3 bases: TGTGCCAGCAGTCCGCTCGATGAGAGGGGGTATGGCTACACCTTC.

This chain uses TRBV5-6 with TRBJ2-4; D perhaps matches TRBD1 (6 bases). The CDR3 contains 16 residues. CDR1 is SGHDT, CDR2 YYEEEE, per germline. The germline V and J ends were trimmed by 4 bases and 5 bases, with 19 bases remaining between them. The CDR3 spells CASSTHGGRVENIQYF. The CDR3, as DNA: TGTGCCAGCAGCACCCATGGGGGCAGGGTGGAAAACATTCAGTACTTC.

The CDR3 loop reads CAISDGESSILYETQYF. The CDR3 DNA reads as TGTGCCATCAGTGATGGGGAAAGTAGCATTCTATATGAGACCCAGTACTTC. V and J are TRBV10-3 and TRBJ2-5; D gene unclear. There are 17 residues in the CDR3. CDR1 and CDR2 from the germline V gene are ENHRY and SYGVKD. Trimming left V 3 bases short and J 5 bases short, with 22 bases between.

The chain recombines TRBV7-3 with TRBJ2-1; D unclear. Germline V CDR1 and CDR2: SGHTA, FQGTGA. Trimming pared 1 base from V and 5 bases from J, leaving 6 bases between. The CDR3 covers 13 residues. The chain's CDR3 is CASSLSRHNEQFF. Here the CDR3 DNA reads TGTGCCAGCAGCTTAAGCCGGCACAATGAGCAGTTCTTC.

This rearrangement joins TRBV30 to TRBJ2-7, with D possibly TRBD1 on 5 matching bases. The V gene lost 1 base and the J gene lost 0 bases, with 10 bases spanning the gap. Germline lookup yields CDR1 GTSNPN and CDR2 SVGIG (reference sequence). CDR3 length equals 14 residues. The CDR3, as DNA: TGTGCCTGGAGTGGGGGCGGCAGCTCCTACGAGCAGTACTTC. Translated, it gives CAWSGGGSSYEQYF.

The chain is built from TRBV7-6 and TRBJ2-1; 9 bases fit TRBD2. The CDR3 sequence is 16 residues long. The germline CDR1 and CDR2 sequences are SGHVS and FNYEAQ. V lost 2 bases and J lost 7; bases outside the gene matches: 9. The CDR3 sequence is CASSLTLAGPLNEQFF. CDR3 in DNA: TGTGCCAGCAGCTTAACCCTAGCGGGACCCCTAAATGAGCAGTTCTTC. Variable domain in full (rest from reference TRBV7-6 and TRBJ2-1): GAGVSQSPRYKVTKRGQDVALRCDPISGHVSLYWYRQALGQGPEFLTYFNYEAQQDKSGLPNDRFSAERPEGSISTLTIQRTEQRDSAMYRCASSLTLAGPLNEQFFGPGTRLTVL.

The chain recombines TRBV18 with TRBJ1-5; 7 nucleotides line up with TRBD1. Unmatched junction bases numbered 9, after V lost 4 bases and J lost 3 bases. The germline V gene encodes CDR1 KGHSH and CDR2 LQKENI. This CDR3 has 16 residues. CDR3 bases: TGTGCCAGCTCACTTAACAGGGGCGGAAACAATCAGCCCCAGCATTTT. Translation: CASSLNRGGNNQPQHF.